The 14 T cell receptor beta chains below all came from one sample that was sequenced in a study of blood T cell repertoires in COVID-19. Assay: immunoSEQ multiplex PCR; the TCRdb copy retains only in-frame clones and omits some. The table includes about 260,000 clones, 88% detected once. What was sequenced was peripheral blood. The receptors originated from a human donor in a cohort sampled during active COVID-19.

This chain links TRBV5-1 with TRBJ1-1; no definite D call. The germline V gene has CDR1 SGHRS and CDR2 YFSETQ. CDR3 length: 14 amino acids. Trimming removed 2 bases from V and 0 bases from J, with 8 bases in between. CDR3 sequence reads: CASSFAGLNTEAFF. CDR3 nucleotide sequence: TGCGCCAGCAGCTTCGCCGGGTTGAACACTGAAGCTTTCTTT. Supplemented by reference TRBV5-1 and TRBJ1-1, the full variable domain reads KAGVTQTPRYLIKTRGQQVTLSCSPISGHRSVSWYQQTPGQGLQFLFEYFSETQRNKGNFPGRFSGRQFSNSRSEMNVSTLELGDSALYLCASSFAGLNTEAFFGQGTRLTVV.

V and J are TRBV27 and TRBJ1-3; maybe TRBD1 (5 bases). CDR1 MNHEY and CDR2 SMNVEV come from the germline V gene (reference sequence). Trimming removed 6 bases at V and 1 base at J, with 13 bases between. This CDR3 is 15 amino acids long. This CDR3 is CASSPSGGSGNTIYF. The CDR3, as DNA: TGTGCCAGCAGCCCGAGCGGGGGGTCTGGAAACACCATATATTTT.

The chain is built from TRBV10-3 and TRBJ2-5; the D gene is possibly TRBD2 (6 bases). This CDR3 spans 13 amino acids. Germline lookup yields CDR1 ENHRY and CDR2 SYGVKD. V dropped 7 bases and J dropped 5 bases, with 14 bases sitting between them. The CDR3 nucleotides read TGTGCCATCAAACGGGACTCCGTGGAGACCCAGTACTTC. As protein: CAIKRDSVETQYF.

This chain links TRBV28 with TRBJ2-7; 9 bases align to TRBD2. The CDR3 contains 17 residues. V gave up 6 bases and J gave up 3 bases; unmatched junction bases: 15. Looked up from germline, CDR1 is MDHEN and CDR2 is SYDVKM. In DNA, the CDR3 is TGTGCCAGCAGCACTCGAGTTGGGGCTAGCGGGATCTACGAGCAGTACTTC. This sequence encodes CASSTRVGASGIYEQYF.

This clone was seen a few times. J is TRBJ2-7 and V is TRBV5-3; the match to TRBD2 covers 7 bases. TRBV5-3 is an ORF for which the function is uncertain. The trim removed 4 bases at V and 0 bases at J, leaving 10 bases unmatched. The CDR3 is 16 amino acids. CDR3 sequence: CARSHLRGIGSYEQYF. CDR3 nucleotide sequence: TGTGCCAGAAGCCACCTGCGGGGGATCGGCTCCTACGAGCAGTACTTC.

The CDR3 DNA follows: TGTGCCAGCAGTGCAGGGTCGACCTTCTACTATGGCTACACCTTC. This translates into CASSAGSTFYYGYTF. The chain recombines TRBV25-1 with TRBJ1-2; perhaps TRBD1 as D (5 bases). Trimming cost V 4 bases and J 3 bases, with 15 bases left between them. Germline V gene sequence: CDR1 MGHDK, CDR2 SYGVNS. This CDR3 has 15 amino acids.

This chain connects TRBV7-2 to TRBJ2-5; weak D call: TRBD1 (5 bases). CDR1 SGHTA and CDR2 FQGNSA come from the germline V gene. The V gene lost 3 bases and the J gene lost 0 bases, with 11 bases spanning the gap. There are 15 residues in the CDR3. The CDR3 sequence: CASSLIPGYQETQYF. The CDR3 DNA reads TGTGCCAGCAGCTTGATTCCAGGGTACCAAGAGACCCAGTACTTC.

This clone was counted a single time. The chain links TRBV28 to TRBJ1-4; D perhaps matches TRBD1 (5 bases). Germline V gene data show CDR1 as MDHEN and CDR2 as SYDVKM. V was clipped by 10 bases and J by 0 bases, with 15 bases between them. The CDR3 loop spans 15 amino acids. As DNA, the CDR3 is TGTGCCACCCAAATGGGGGGTGCAACTAATGAAAAACTGTTTTTT. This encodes CATQMGGATNEKLFF.

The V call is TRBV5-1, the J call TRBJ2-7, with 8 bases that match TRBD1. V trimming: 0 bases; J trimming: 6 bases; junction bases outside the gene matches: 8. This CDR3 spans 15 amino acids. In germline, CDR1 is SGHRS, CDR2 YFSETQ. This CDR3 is CASSLAGQGYGEQYF. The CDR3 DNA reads TGCGCCAGCAGCTTGGCAGGACAGGGATATGGCGAGCAGTACTTC.

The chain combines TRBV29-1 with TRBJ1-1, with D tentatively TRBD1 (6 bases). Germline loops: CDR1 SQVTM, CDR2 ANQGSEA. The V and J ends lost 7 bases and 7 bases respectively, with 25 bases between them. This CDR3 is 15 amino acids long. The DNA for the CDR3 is TGCAGCGCAAGACAGGTAGATGGTGTGTTCCTTGAAGCTTTCTTT. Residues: CSARQVDGVFLEAFF.

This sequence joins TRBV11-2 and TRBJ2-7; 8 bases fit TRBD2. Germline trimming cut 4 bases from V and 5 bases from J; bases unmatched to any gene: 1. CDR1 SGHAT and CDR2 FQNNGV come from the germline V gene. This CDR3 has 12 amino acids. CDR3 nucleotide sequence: TGTGCCAGCAGCTGGGGACTAGACGAGCAGTACTTC. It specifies CASSWGLDEQYF.

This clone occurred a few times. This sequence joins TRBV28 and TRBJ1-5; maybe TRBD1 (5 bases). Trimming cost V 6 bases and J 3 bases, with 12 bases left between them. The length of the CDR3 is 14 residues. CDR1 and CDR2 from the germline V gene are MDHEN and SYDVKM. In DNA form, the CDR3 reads TGTGCCAGCAGAGACAGTGGTCACAATCAGCCCCAGCATTTT. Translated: CASRDSGHNQPQHF.

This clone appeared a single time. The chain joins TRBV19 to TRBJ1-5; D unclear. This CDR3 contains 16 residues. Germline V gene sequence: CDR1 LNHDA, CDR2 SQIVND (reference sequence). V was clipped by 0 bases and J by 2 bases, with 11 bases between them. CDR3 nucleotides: TGTGCCAGTAGTATAGACAGGCTATATGGCAATCAGCCCCAGCATTTT. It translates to CASSIDRLYGNQPQHF.

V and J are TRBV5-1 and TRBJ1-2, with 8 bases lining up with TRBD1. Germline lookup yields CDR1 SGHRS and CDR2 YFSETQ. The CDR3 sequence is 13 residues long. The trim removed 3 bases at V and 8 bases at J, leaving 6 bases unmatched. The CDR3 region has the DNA TGCGCCAGCAGCTACGGACAGGGAGGGGGCTACACCTTC. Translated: CASSYGQGGGYTF.